These 14 T cell receptor beta chains were all obtained from the same sample, sequenced in a study of cytomegalovirus exposure and HLA in healthy donors. PCR used 60 Vbeta primers and 13 Jbeta primers. The assay was immunoSEQ multiplex PCR, and TCRdb's table has in-frame clones only and misses some. Found here are roughly 120,000 clones, about four fifths of them singletons; the top ten hold around 3%. The specimen was PBMCs. Receptor source: a woman under 30 in good health and CMV-seropositive.

V usage is TRBV10-1 and J usage is TRBJ2-7, with a possible D match to TRBD2 (7 bases). CDR3 length: 15 amino acids. Germline CDR1 and CDR2: WNHNN and SYGVQD (reference sequence). V was clipped by 3 bases and J by 0 bases, with 12 bases between them. CDR3 protein: CASSEGGVRSYEQYF. The CDR3, as DNA: TGCGCCAGCAGTGAAGGGGGGGTTCGCTCCTACGAGCAGTACTTC.

V usage is TRBV14 and J usage is TRBJ2-3; a possible D gene is TRBD2 (6 bases). This CDR3 is built from 16 residues. Trimming left V 1 base short and J 3 bases short, with 14 bases between. Germline V CDR1 and CDR2: SGHDN, FVKESK. DNA of the CDR3: TGTGCCAGCAGCCAAGTTATATTAGGGAGGACAGATACGCAGTATTTT. It encodes CASSQVILGRTDTQYF. The full variable domain, in which reference TRBV14 and TRBJ2-3 provide the parts outside the CDR3, is EAGVTQFPSHSVIEKGQTVTLRCDPISGHDNLYWYRRVMGKEIKFLLHFVKESKQDESGMPNNRFLAERTGGTYSTLKVQPAELEDSGVYFCASSQVILGRTDTQYFGPGTRLTVL.

The J gene is TRBJ2-5, the V gene TRBV7-3, with a tentative D call TRBD1 (6 bases). Germline lookup yields CDR1 SGHTA and CDR2 FQGTGA. The CDR3 runs to 15 residues. Trimming removed 5 bases at V and 5 bases at J, with 18 bases between. The CDR3, as DNA: TGTGCCAGCAGCCCCTGGGGGCAGGGCGAGGAGACCCAGTACTTC. Protein product: CASSPWGQGEETQYF. Full variable domain (missing parts from reference TRBV7-3 and TRBJ2-5): GAGVSQTPSNKVTEKGKYVELRCDPISGHTALYWYRQSLGQGPEFLIYFQGTGAADDSGLPNDRFFAVRPEGSVSTLKIQRTERGDSAVYLCASSPWGQGEETQYFGPGTRLLVL.

The chain has TRBV9 and TRBJ1-1; D unresolved. Per germline, CDR1 SGDLS and CDR2 YYNGEE. Trimming cost V 0 bases and J 4 bases, with 10 bases left between them. This CDR3 comprises 14 residues. Here the CDR3 reads CASSVDGYATEAFF. DNA for the CDR3: TGTGCCAGCAGCGTAGACGGGTATGCCACTGAAGCTTTCTTT.

This clone was picked up a small number of times. V gene TRBV9 combines with J gene TRBJ1-3, with TRBD1 as a possible D gene (6 bases). V was trimmed by 0 bases and J by 2 bases, leaving 9 bases between them. There are 15 residues in the CDR3. The germline CDR1 and CDR2 sequences are SGDLS and YYNGEE. CDR3 loop: CASSVDTGTGNTIYF. CDR3 nucleotides: TGTGCCAGCAGCGTAGATACAGGGACTGGAAACACCATATATTTT.

This clone has just a few counts. The V gene is TRBV19, the J gene TRBJ1-2, with D possibly TRBD1 on 6 matching bases. V gave up 5 bases and J gave up 5 bases, with 9 bases separating them. Per the germline V gene, CDR1 is LNHDA and CDR2 is SQIVND (reference sequence). The CDR3 totals 12 residues. The CDR3 is CASSGQTYGYTF. In DNA form, the CDR3 reads TGTGCCAGTAGTGGACAGACTTATGGCTACACCTTC.

This chain joins TRBV30 and TRBJ1-2, with D possibly being TRBD1 (5 bases). Germline V gives CDR1 GTSNPN, CDR2 SVGIG (reference sequence). The CDR3 is made up of 13 amino acids. Between the trimmed V and J ends, which lost 2 bases and 7 bases, there was a span of 14 bases. CDR3 protein: CAWSQKGQGGYTF. The CDR3 bases are TGTGCCTGGAGTCAGAAGGGGCAAGGTGGCTACACCTTC.

In DNA form, the CDR3 reads TGTGCCAGCAGCCTTTGGACTAGGAGGGATGAGCAGTTCTTC. This encodes CASSLWTRRDEQFF. The chain employs TRBV7-2 and TRBJ2-1, with 7 bases fitting TRBD2. Trimming took 5 bases from V and 8 from J; bases not matched to a gene: 9. The CDR3 has 14 amino acids. Germline V CDR1 and CDR2: SGHTA, FQGNSA.

This chain uses TRBV2 with TRBJ1-4; D remains unclear. V lost 7 bases and J lost 8, with 8 bases in between. The CDR3 is 11 residues long. CDR1 and CDR2 from the germline V gene are SNHLY and FYNNEI. Here the CDR3 reads CASIEREKLFF. CDR3 nucleotides: TGTGCCAGCATAGAGCGGGAAAAACTGTTTTTT.

The chain is built from TRBV9 and TRBJ2-3, with 8 bases that match TRBD1. The CDR3 has 14 residues. The J segment lost 5 bases and the V segment lost 3 bases, leaving 5 bases of the junction unmatched. Per the germline V gene, CDR1 is SGDLS and CDR2 is YYNGEE. The CDR3 sequence is CASSAGQGVDTQYF. CDR3 bases: TGTGCCAGCAGCGCAGGACAGGGAGTAGATACGCAGTATTTT.

The rearrangement links TRBV11-2 to TRBJ1-5, with 7 bases identical to TRBD1. The CDR3 is 16 amino acids. Germline CDR1 reads SGHAT; CDR2 reads FQNNGV. V was clipped by 5 bases and J by 0 bases; unmatched bases: 7. For the CDR3, the DNA is TGTGCCAGCAGCCCTCGAGGGGGCCTTAGCAATCAGCCCCAGCATTTT. It translates to CASSPRGGLSNQPQHF.

The chain couples TRBV27 to TRBJ2-7; 7 bases are a match to TRBD2. V shed 5 bases and J 0 bases; nucleotides not matched to a gene: 7. This CDR3 contains 15 residues. From germline, CDR1 is MNHEY and CDR2 SMNVEV (reference sequence). CDR3 in amino acids: CASSLSGPYSYEQYF. Written as DNA, the CDR3 is TGTGCCAGCAGTCTTAGCGGGCCGTACTCCTACGAGCAGTACTTC.

This clone showed up just once. V and J are TRBV5-4 and TRBJ2-7, with TRBD1 matching over 8 bases. With V trimmed by 4 bases and J by 1 base, 7 bases remained unmatched. The CDR3 has 15 amino acids. Per germline, CDR1 SGHNT and CDR2 YYREEE (reference sequence). CDR3 in amino acids: CASSADRGPSYEQYF. In DNA form, the CDR3 reads TGTGCCAGCAGCGCCGACAGGGGTCCTTCCTACGAGCAGTACTTC.

V is TRBV27 and J is TRBJ2-7; TRBD1 aligns across 7 bases. V shed 6 bases, J shed 4 bases, and the junction held 3 bases outside the gene matches. This CDR3 region has 12 residues. The germline gives CDR1 MNHEY, CDR2 SMNVEV (reference sequence). CDR3 protein: CASSRDSYEQYF. The CDR3, as DNA: TGTGCCAGCAGCCGGGACAGTTACGAGCAGTACTTC.